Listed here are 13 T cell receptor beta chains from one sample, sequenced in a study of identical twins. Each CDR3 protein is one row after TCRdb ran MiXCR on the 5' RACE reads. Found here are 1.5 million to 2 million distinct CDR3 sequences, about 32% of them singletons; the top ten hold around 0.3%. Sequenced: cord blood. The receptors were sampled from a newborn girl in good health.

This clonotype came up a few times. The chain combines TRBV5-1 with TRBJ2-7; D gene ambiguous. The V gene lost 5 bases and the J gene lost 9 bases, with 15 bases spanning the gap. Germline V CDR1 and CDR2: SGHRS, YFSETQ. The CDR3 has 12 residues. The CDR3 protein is CASSPERALQYF. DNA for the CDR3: TGCGCCAGCAGTCCGGAACGAGCTCTGCAGTACTTC.

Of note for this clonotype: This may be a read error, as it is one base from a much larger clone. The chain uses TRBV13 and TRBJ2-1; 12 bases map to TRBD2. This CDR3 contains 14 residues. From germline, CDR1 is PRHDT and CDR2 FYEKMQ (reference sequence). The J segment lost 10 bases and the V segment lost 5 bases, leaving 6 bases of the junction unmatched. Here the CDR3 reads CASSAGLAGYEQFF. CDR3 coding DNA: TGTGCCAGCAGCGCGGGACTAGCGGGCTACGAGCAGTTCTTC.

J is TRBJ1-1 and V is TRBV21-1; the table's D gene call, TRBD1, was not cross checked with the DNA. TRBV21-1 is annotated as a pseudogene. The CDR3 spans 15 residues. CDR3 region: CASSKEGGMNTEAFF. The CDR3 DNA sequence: TGTGCCAGCAGCAAAGAGGGGGGCATGAACACTGAAGCTTTCTTT.

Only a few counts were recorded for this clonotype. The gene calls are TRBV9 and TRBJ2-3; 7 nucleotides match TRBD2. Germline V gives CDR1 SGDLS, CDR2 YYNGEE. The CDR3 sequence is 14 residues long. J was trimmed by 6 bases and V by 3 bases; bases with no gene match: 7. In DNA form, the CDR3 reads TGTGCCAGCAGCGCCCACCACGGGGGGGATACGCAGTATTTT. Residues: CASSAHHGGDTQYF.

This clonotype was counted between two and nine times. CDR3 in DNA: TGCAGTGCTGGACAGACAGGGCTCTATGGCTACACCTTC. Protein product: CSAGQTGLYGYTF. V is TRBV20-1 and J is TRBJ1-2; 7 nucleotides match TRBD1. Germline CDR1 reads DFQATT; CDR2 reads SNEGSKA (reference sequence). With V trimmed by 5 bases and J by 4 bases, 7 bases remained unmatched. The CDR3 totals 13 residues.

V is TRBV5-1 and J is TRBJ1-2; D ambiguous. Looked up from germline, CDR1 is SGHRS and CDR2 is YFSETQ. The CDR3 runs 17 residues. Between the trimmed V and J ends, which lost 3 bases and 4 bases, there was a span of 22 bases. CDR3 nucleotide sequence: TGCGCCAGCAGCTCATCTTCGCGACCGAGTGAAATCTATGGCTACACCTTC. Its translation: CASSSSSRPSEIYGYTF.

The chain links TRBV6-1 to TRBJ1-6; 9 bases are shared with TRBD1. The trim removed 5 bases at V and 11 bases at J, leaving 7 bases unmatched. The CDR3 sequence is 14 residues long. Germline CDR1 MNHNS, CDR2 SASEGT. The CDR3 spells CASSPGQGSPPLHF. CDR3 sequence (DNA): TGTGCCAGCAGTCCGGGACAGGGAAGTCCACCCCTCCACTTT.

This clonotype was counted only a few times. CDR3: CAWSVSGDYGYTF. CDR3 coding DNA: TGTGCCTGGAGTGTCTCCGGGGACTATGGCTACACCTTC. This chain connects TRBV30 to TRBJ1-2; unclear D gene. The CDR3 sequence is 13 residues long. Germline loops: CDR1 GTSNPN, CDR2 SVGIG (reference sequence). Trimming pared 0 bases from V and 3 bases from J, leaving 8 bases between.

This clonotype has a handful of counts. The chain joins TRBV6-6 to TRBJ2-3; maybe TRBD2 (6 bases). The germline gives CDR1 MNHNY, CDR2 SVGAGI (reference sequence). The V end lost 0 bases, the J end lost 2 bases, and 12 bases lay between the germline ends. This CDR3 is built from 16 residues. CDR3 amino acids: CASSYSLAWLTDTQYF. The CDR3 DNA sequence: TGTGCCAGCAGTTACTCCCTAGCGTGGCTCACAGATACGCAGTATTTT.

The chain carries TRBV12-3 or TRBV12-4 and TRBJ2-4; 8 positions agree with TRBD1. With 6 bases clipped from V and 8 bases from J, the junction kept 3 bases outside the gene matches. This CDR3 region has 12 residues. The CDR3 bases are TGTGCCAGCAGGGACAGGGCGGACATTCAGTACTTC. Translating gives CASRDRADIQYF.

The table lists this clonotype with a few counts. The CDR3 region is CASSYGGAGYNEQFF. CDR3 bases: TGCGCCAGCAGCTATGGAGGAGCGGGTTACAATGAGCAGTTCTTC. The chain carries TRBV5-1 and TRBJ2-1; the D gene is possibly TRBD2 (6 bases). The length of the CDR3 is 15 residues. With 3 bases removed from V and 4 bases from J, the gap between germline ends came to 14 bases. The germline V gene has CDR1 SGHRS and CDR2 YFSETQ.

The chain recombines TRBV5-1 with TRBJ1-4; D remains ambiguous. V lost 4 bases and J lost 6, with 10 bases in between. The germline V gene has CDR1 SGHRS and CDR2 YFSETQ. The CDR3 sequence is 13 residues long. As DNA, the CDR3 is TGCGCCAGCAGCCGGGGTTCGGATGAAAAACTGTTTTTT. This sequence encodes CASSRGSDEKLFF. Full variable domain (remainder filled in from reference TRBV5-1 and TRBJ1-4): KAGVTQTPRYLIKTRGQQVTLSCSPISGHRSVSWYQQTPGQGLQFLFEYFSETQRNKGNFPGRFSGRQFSNSRSEMNVSTLELGDSALYLCASSRGSDEKLFFGSGTQLSVL.

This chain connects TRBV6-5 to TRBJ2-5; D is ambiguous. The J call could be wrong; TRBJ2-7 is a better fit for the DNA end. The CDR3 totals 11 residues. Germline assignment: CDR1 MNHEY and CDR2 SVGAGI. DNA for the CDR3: TGTGCCAGCACGTTCGGTCCCGAGCAGTACTTC. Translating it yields CASTFGPEQYF.